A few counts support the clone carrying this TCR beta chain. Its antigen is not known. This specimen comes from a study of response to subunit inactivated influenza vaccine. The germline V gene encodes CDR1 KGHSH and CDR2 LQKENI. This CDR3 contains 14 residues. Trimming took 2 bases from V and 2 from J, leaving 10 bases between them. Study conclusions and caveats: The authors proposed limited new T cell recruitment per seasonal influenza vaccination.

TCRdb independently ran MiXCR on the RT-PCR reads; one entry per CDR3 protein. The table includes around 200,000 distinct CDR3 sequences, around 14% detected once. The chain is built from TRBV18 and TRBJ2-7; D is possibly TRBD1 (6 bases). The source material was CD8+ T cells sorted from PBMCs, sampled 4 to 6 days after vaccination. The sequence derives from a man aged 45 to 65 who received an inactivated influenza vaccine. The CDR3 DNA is TGTGCCAGCTCACCATCCGACAGGACCTACGAGCAGTACTTC. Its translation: CASSPSDRTYEQYF.